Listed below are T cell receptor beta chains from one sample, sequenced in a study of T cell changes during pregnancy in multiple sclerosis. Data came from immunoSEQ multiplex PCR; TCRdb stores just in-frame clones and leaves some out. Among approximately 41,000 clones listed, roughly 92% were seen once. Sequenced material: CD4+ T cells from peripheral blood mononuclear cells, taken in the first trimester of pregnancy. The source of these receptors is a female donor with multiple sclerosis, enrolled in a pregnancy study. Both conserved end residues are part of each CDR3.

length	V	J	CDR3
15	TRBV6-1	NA	CASRQSGTRFYEQYF
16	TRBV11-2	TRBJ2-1	CASSLGLAGNYNEQFF
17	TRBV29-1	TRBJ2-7	CSVVGRGREGWAYEQYF
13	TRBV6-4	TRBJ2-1	CATSGRPGNEQFF
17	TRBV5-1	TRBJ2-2	CASSPRLASMGTGELFF
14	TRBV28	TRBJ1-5	CASSFLVGNQPQHF
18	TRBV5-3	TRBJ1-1	CARSRQQGVGQGNTEAFF
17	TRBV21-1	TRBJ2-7	CASRAWTSGPLTYEQYF
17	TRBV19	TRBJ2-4	CASSMGGMTGGLNIQYF
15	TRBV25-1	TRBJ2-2	CASSEQGARIGELFF